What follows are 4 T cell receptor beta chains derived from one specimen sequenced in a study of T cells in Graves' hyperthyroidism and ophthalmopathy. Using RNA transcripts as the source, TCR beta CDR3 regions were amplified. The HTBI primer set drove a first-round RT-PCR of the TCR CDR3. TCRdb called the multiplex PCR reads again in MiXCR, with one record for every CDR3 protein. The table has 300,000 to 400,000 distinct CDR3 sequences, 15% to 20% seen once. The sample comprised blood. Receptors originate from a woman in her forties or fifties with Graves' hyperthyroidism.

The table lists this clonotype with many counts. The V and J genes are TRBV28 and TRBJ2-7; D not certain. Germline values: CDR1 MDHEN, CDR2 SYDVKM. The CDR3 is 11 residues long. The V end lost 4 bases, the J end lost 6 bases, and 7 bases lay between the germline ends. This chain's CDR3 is CASSSPREQYV. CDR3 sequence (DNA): TGTGCCAGCAGTTCCCCCCGCGAGCAGTACGTC.

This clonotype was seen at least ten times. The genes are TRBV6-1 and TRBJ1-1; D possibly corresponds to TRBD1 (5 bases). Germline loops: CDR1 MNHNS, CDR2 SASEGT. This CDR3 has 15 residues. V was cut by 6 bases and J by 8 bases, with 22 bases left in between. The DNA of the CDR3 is TGTGCCAGCAGACTCGGACAAGCCATGGGTGAGGAAGCTTTCTTT. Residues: CASRLGQAMGEEAFF.

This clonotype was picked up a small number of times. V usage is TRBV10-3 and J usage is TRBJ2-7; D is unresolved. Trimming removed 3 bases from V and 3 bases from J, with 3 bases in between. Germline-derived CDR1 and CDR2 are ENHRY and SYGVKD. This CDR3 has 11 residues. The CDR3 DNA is TGTGCCATCAGTGACGACTACGAGCAGTACTTC. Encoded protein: CAISDDYEQYF.

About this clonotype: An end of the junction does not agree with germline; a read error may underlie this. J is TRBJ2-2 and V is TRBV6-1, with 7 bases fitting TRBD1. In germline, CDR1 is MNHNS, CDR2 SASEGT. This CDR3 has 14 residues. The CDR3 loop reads CANPGTANTGELFF. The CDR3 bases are TGTGCCAACCCCGGGACAGCGAATACCGGGGAGCTGTTTTTT.